This T cell receptor beta chain comes out of a study of cytomegalovirus exposure and HLA in healthy donors. Regarding this clone: Its antigen is unidentified.

TCRdb keeps only in-frame clones here, not all; method: immunoSEQ multiplex PCR. This sample has 50,000 or so clones; around nine tenths occur once, and the top ten carry around 2%. CDR1 is GTSNPN, CDR2 SVGIG, per germline (reference sequence). The CDR3 totals 12 residues. J lost 8 bases, V lost 4 bases, and 5 bases had no gene match. Points from the study as a whole: A few of the chains that were CMV-associated were confirmed in vitro to be specific for CMV antigens.

The donors belonged to the roughly 130-subject validation cohort, separate from the approximately 670-subject first cohort. This chain connects TRBV30 to TRBJ2-3, with TRBD2 identical over 8 bases. Sequenced sample: PBMCs. The clonotype was recovered from a woman in her 30s in good health and CMV-seronegative. CDR3 protein: CAWTAGGPTQYF. The CDR3 bases are TGTGCCTGGACGGCGGGAGGCCCTACGCAGTATTTT.